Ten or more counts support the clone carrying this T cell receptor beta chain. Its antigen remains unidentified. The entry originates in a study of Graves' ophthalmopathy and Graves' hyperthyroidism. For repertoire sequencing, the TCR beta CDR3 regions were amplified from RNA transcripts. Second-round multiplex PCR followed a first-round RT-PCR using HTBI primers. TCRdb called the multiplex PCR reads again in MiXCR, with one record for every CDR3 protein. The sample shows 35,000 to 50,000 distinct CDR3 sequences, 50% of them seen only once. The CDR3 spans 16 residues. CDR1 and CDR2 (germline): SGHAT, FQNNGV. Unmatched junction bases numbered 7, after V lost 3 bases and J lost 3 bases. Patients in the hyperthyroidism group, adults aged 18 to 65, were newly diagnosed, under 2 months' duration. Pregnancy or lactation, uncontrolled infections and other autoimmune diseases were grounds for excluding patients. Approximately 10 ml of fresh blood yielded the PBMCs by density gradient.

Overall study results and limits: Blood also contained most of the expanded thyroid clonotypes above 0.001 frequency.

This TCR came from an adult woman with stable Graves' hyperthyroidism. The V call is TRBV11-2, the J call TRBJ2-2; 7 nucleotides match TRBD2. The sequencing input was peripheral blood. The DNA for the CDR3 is TGTGCCAGCAGCTTCCGCGGCGGGAGTGACACCGGGGAGCTGTTTTTT. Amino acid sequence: CASSFRGGSDTGELFF.